This TCR beta chain was sequenced during a study of blood T cell repertoires in COVID-19. Background on the study: T cells, B-cell-depleted T cells, or PBMCs supplied cDNA or gDNA.

Repertoires were generated with immunoSEQ multiplex PCR, while TCRdb's copy carries only in-frame clones and drops some. The data contain 200,000 to 300,000 clones, 83% of them singletons. CDR3 size: 16 residues. J was trimmed by 2 bases and V by 1 base; bases with no gene match: 4. The germline gives CDR1 SGHRS, CDR2 YFSETQ. The chain has TRBV5-1 and TRBJ2-7; 12 bases map to TRBD1. The origin of this receptor is a human donor in a cohort sampled during active COVID-19. Sample: peripheral blood. CDR3 in amino acids: CASSLSGQGAPYEQYF. The CDR3 bases are TGCGCCAGCAGCTTGTCGGGACAGGGGGCTCCCTACGAGCAGTACTTC.